The clone carrying this TCR beta chain appeared a single time. Its specificity is unknown. This sample was taken from a study of shared clonotypes between healthy human individuals. Overall study results and limits: Rarefaction demonstrated incomplete sorted-subset sequencing despite large depth.

CD45RO negativity and positive selection for CCR7 defined naive CD8 cells, a population that excluded terminally differentiated effector memory CD45RA+ cells. Adult donors, all healthy and HIV-negative, had no recent acute infections or vaccinations. Germline V gene lookup returns CDR1 MGHRA and CDR2 YSYEKL. V shed 4 bases and J 5 bases; nucleotides not matched to a gene: 4. This CDR3 region has 14 residues. Some clones are missing from TCRdb's copy, which holds only in-frame ones; the method was immunoSEQ multiplex PCR. This sample yields 1.5 million to 2.5 million clones, of which roughly 94% are seen a single time; more than 0.95% belongs to the top ten.

The material sequenced was naive CD8+ T cells sorted from blood. The clonotype comes from a man in his late teens or twenties in good health. The chain links TRBV4-1 to TRBJ1-5, with 8 bases lining up with TRBD1. CDR3 in DNA: TGCGCCAGCAGCCTCGGACAGGGCCATCAGCCCCAGCATTTT. This sequence encodes CASSLGQGHQPQHF.